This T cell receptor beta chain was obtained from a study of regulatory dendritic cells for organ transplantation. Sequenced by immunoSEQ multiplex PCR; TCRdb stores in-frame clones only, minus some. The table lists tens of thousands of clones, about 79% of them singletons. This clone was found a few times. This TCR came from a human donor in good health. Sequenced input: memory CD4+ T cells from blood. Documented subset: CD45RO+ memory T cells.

The CDR3 bases are TGTGCCAGTACCCACAGGGGAGCTAACTATGGCTACACCTTC. Its translation is CASTHRGANYGYTF. J is TRBJ1-2 and V is TRBV19; 7 positions match TRBD1. The V gene end was trimmed by 7 bases and the J gene end by 0 bases; junction bases not matched to a gene: 5. CDR1 is LNHDA and CDR2 is SQIVND in the germline V gene (reference sequence). The CDR3 sequence is 14 residues long.